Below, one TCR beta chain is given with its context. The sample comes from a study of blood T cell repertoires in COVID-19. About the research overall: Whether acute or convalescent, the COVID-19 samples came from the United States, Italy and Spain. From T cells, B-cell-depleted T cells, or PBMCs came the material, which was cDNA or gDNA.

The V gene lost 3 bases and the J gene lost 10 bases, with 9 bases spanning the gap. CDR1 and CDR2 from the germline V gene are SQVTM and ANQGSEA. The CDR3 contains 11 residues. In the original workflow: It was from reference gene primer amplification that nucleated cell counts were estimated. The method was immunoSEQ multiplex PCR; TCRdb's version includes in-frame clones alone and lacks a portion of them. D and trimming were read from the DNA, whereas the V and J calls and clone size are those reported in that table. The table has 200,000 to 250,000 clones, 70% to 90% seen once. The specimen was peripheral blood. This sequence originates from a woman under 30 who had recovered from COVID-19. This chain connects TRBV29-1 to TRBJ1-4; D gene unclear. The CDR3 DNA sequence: TGCAGCGTTGAGTACCTAGGAAAACTGTTTTTT. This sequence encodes CSVEYLGKLFF. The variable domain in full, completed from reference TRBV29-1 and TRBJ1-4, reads SAVISQKPSRDICQRGTSLTIQCQVDSQVTMMFWYRQQPGQSLTLIATANQGSEATYESGFVIDKFPISRPNLTFSTLTVSNMSPEDSSIYLCSVEYLGKLFFGSGTQLSVL.